The 31 T cell receptor beta chains listed next were all sequenced from one sample in a study of T-cell memory formation after mild COVID-19. One entry per CDR3 protein, called by TCRdb with MiXCR from the 5' RACE reads. The profile covers about 450,000 distinct CDR3 sequences, with more than 20% appearing a single time and 10% to 15% taken by the ten largest. What was sequenced was PBMCs or a T cell subset sorted from them (not recorded which). These receptors all come from an adult woman who had mild COVID-19 (a few samples of this study predate the infection). Cell type and time point are not known.

This clonotype has just a few counts. The J gene is TRBJ2-7, the V gene TRBV6-5; 12 bases map to TRBD2. V shed 0 bases, J shed 2 bases, and the junction held 2 bases outside the gene matches. Germline V lookup: CDR1 MNHEY, CDR2 SVGAGI. CDR3 length: 16 residues. CDR3 residues: CASSYSSSGRAYEQYF. The CDR3 DNA reads as TGTGCCAGCAGTTACTCGTCTAGCGGGAGGGCCTACGAGCAGTACTTC.

The chain links TRBV6-1 to TRBJ2-3; D unclear. Trimming shortened V by 5 bases and J by 4 bases, and 4 bases separated the two germline ends. CDR3 size: 11 residues. Germline loops: CDR1 MNHNS, CDR2 SASEGT. CDR3 sequence reads: CASSQSDTQYF. The CDR3 DNA reads as TGTGCCAGCAGTCAATCAGATACGCAGTATTTT.

CDR3 residues: CASSPKVWSGLQYF. The DNA for the CDR3 is TGTGCCAGCAGTCCTAAGGTGTGGTCTGGTCTTCAGTACTTC. This rearrangement joins TRBV28 to TRBJ2-4; D gene ambiguous. In germline, CDR1 is MDHEN, CDR2 SYDVKM. The CDR3 runs to 14 residues. The V end lost 5 bases, the J end lost 11 bases, and 19 bases lay between the germline ends.

The chain is built from TRBV5-1 and TRBJ2-3; D is undetermined. This CDR3 has 14 residues. Germline CDR1 and CDR2: SGHRS and YFSETQ. The V end was cut by 3 bases, the J end by 3 bases, with 11 bases between. The CDR3 reads CASSSVGQTDTQYF. Written as DNA, the CDR3 is TGCGCCAGCAGCTCGGTTGGCCAAACAGATACGCAGTATTTT.

This clonotype was seen more than once but under ten times. The genes are TRBV3-1 and TRBJ2-7, with D perhaps matching TRBD2 (6 bases). Trimming left V 1 base short and J 2 bases short, with 15 bases between. This CDR3 spans 16 amino acids. The germline gives CDR1 LGHDT, CDR2 YNNKEL (reference sequence). CDR3 loop: CASSQAPATGAYEQYF. The CDR3, as DNA: TGTGCCAGCAGCCAAGCCCCCGCTACGGGGGCCTACGAGCAGTACTTC.

The rearrangement joins TRBV20-1 to TRBJ1-1; 9 nucleotides align to TRBD1. Germline CDR1 and CDR2: DFQATT and SNEGSKA (reference sequence). This CDR3 comprises 13 residues. The CDR3 spells CRTGTGKNTEAFF. Written as DNA, the CDR3 is TGCAGGACCGGGACAGGGAAGAACACTGAAGCTTTCTTT.

The chain is built from TRBV7-9 and TRBJ2-7; the D is unclear. The V gene's germline CDR1 is SEHNR and CDR2 FQNEAQ (reference sequence). The V end was cut by 4 bases, the J end by 4 bases, with 8 bases between. The CDR3 has 12 residues. This CDR3 reads CASSWKGYEQYF. CDR3 sequence (DNA): TGTGCCAGCAGCTGGAAGGGTTACGAGCAGTACTTC.

This clonotype came up many times. This sequence joins TRBV18 and TRBJ2-7, with 8 positions matching TRBD1. The CDR3 length is 13 residues. Germline V gives CDR1 KGHSH, CDR2 LQKENI. Germline trimming cut 5 bases from V and 2 bases from J; bases unmatched to any gene: 2. Here the CDR3 DNA reads TGTGCCAGCTCAATACAGGGGGCCTACGAGCAGTACTTC. Protein: CASSIQGAYEQYF.

This sequence joins TRBV24-1 and TRBJ2-3; unclear D gene. This CDR3 region has 13 residues. Trimming removed 3 bases from V and 5 bases from J, with 8 bases in between. Germline V lookup: CDR1 KGHDR, CDR2 SFDVKD. The CDR3 coding sequence is TGTGCCACCAGTGATGATATTCTAGATACGCAGTATTTT. Translating gives CATSDDILDTQYF.

This clonotype was recorded a few times. The J gene is TRBJ2-3, the V gene TRBV7-3; 9 bases are a match to TRBD2. The CDR3 sequence is 16 residues long. Germline V lookup: CDR1 SGHTA, CDR2 FQGTGA. Germline trimming cut 1 base from V and 6 bases from J; bases unmatched to any gene: 8. CDR3 in DNA: TGTGCCAGCAGCTTAAATACAGCACTAGCGGGCGATACGCAGTATTTT. Protein sequence: CASSLNTALAGDTQYF.

This clonotype was counted only a few times. This chain joins TRBV9 and TRBJ2-3, with 7 bases matching TRBD1. V shed 8 bases and J 2 bases; nucleotides not matched to a gene: 8. The CDR3 extends over 14 amino acids. Germline CDR1 is SGDLS and CDR2 is YYNGEE. DNA for the CDR3: TGTGCCAGTAACCAGGGACAGATCACAGATACGCAGTATTTT. It codes for CASNQGQITDTQYF.

The rearrangement joins TRBV20-1 to TRBJ2-7; the D is unclear. Per germline, CDR1 DFQATT and CDR2 SNEGSKA (reference sequence). There are 13 residues in the CDR3. The V gene lost 2 bases and the J gene lost 0 bases, with 8 bases spanning the gap. Written as DNA, the CDR3 is TGCAGTGCTAGATCGTCCTACTCCTACGAGCAGTACTTC. Translation gives CSARSSYSYEQYF.

This sequence joins TRBV3-1 and TRBJ2-5; D may be TRBD2 (5 bases). With 6 bases removed from V and 2 bases from J, the gap between germline ends came to 10 bases. Germline V gives CDR1 LGHDT, CDR2 YNNKEL (reference sequence). This CDR3 is 13 amino acids long. This chain's CDR3 is CASRRVEQETQYF. The DNA for the CDR3 is TGTGCCAGCAGGCGGGTGGAACAAGAGACCCAGTACTTC.

This clonotype came up a few times. The genes are TRBV7-2 and TRBJ2-4, with 8 bases lining up with TRBD1. The CDR3 has 19 residues. CDR1 SGHTA and CDR2 FQGNSA come from the germline V gene. V shed 1 base, J shed 5 bases, and the junction held 16 bases outside the gene matches. CDR3 in amino acids: CASSLEVQGALPRENIQYF. As DNA, the CDR3 is TGTGCCAGCAGCTTAGAAGTTCAGGGGGCTCTTCCTAGGGAAAACATTCAGTACTTC.

The chain employs TRBV7-6 and TRBJ2-2, with D uncertain. Trimming shortened V by 0 bases and J by 0 bases, and 11 bases separated the two germline ends. CDR1 and CDR2 (germline): SGHVS, FNYEAQ. CDR3 length: 17 amino acids. The CDR3 here is CASSLAPGPSNTGELFF. The CDR3 DNA reads as TGTGCCAGCAGCTTAGCCCCAGGACCTTCGAACACCGGGGAGCTGTTTTTT.

This sequence joins TRBV7-8 and TRBJ2-7; no clear D. V shed 5 bases and J shed 3 bases, with 8 bases lying between them. Germline CDR1 and CDR2: SGHVS and FQNEAQ. This CDR3 is built from 12 residues. The CDR3, as DNA: TGTGCCAGCAGCCATCCTGGCTACGAGCAGTACTTC. Amino acids: CASSHPGYEQYF.

The J gene is TRBJ2-1, the V gene TRBV24-1, with 14 bases lining up with TRBD2. The CDR3 has 17 residues. V was pared by 3 bases and J by 5 bases, with 5 bases of the junction left unmatched. Germline loops: CDR1 KGHDR, CDR2 SFDVKD. As DNA, the CDR3 is TGTGCCACCAGTGATCAAGGACTAGCGGGAGGTAACAATGAGCAGTTCTTC. This codes for CATSDQGLAGGNNEQFF.

The rearrangement links TRBV6-6 to TRBJ2-5; the match to TRBD2 covers 7 bases. Germline V CDR1 and CDR2: MNHNY, SVGAGI (reference sequence). The CDR3 is made up of 14 amino acids. J lost 3 bases, V lost 0 bases, and 1 base had no gene match. CDR3 bases: TGTGCCAGCAGTTACTCGAGCGGGAAAGAGACCCAGTACTTC. This encodes CASSYSSGKETQYF.

This clonotype was seen a handful of times. This rearrangement joins TRBV2 to TRBJ2-7, with D possibly being TRBD1 (5 bases). Per the germline V gene, CDR1 is SNHLY and CDR2 is FYNNEI. CDR3 size: 14 residues. V was clipped by 7 bases and J by 0 bases, with 13 bases between them. DNA for the CDR3: TGTGCCAGCATACTCCTTGACAGCTCCTACGAGCAGTACTTC. It is translated as CASILLDSSYEQYF.

The chain is built from TRBV6-5 and TRBJ1-1; possible D gene TRBD1, 5 bases. The CDR3 runs to 15 residues. Per the germline V gene, CDR1 is MNHEY and CDR2 is SVGAGI. The germline V and J ends were trimmed by 7 bases and 1 base, with 16 bases remaining between them. In nucleotides, the CDR3 is TGTGCCAGCACCCATAGCAGGGTCGGGAACACTGAAGCTTTCTTT. It codes for CASTHSRVGNTEAFF.

The sample holds a few counts of this clonotype. V and J are TRBV9 and TRBJ1-5; no clear D gene. This CDR3 has 13 amino acids. Trimming took off 2 bases at V and 5 bases at J, with 8 bases between the two ends. Germline lookup yields CDR1 SGDLS and CDR2 YYNGEE. The CDR3 protein is CASSVDHHQPQHF. The CDR3, as DNA: TGTGCCAGCAGCGTCGATCACCATCAGCCCCAGCATTTT.

This clonotype was recorded a few times. The genes are TRBV12-3 or TRBV12-4 and TRBJ2-3; D not resolved. Trimming took 3 bases from V and 4 from J, leaving 8 bases between them. This CDR3 spans 13 amino acids. The CDR3 DNA is TGTGCCAGCAGTTTTTATATGGCAGATACGCAGTATTTT. Protein product: CASSFYMADTQYF.

The sample holds a few counts of this clonotype. The J gene is TRBJ2-1, the V gene TRBV7-8; TRBD1 agrees at 10 bases. This CDR3 contains 15 residues. With V trimmed by 5 bases and J by 6 bases, 7 bases remained unmatched. Germline V gene sequence: CDR1 SGHVS, CDR2 FQNEAQ. CDR3 loop: CASSLRQGAGNEQFF. DNA of the CDR3: TGTGCCAGCAGCCTACGACAGGGGGCAGGCAATGAGCAGTTCTTC.

This clonotype was observed a handful of times. The chain has TRBV20-1 and TRBJ2-6; D might be TRBD2 (5 bases). Germline assignment: CDR1 DFQATT and CDR2 SNEGSKA (reference sequence). V lost 4 bases, J lost 2 bases, and 18 bases lay in between. The CDR3 spans 17 residues. In DNA form, the CDR3 reads TGCAGTGCTATTCGAGGAGGTGGGCTAGCTGGGGCCAACGTCCTGACTTTC. Its protein product is CSAIRGGGLAGANVLTF.

This chain connects TRBV20-1 to TRBJ1-2; TRBD1 matches 9 bases. CDR1 DFQATT and CDR2 SNEGSKA come from the germline V gene (reference sequence). The length of the CDR3 is 13 residues. V lost 6 bases, J lost 5 bases, and 7 bases stayed unmatched. This CDR3 reads CSARPDRGYGYTF. CDR3 coding DNA: TGCAGTGCAAGACCGGACAGGGGTTATGGCTACACCTTC.

The genes are TRBV7-2 and TRBJ2-7, with D possibly being TRBD1 (6 bases). CDR3 length equals 14 residues. Germline CDR1 is SGHTA and CDR2 is FQGNSA. Trimming stripped 5 bases from V and 3 bases from J, with 14 bases between. The CDR3 sequence: CASSAPGQHYEQYF. CDR3 coding DNA: TGTGCCAGCAGCGCACCGGGACAACACTACGAGCAGTACTTC. Together with reference TRBV7-2 and TRBJ2-7, the CDR3 gives the full variable domain: GAGVSQSPSNKVTEKGKDVELRCDPISGHTALYWYRQSLGQGLEFLIYFQGNSAPDKSGLPSDRFSAERTGGSVSTLTIQRTQQEDSAVYLCASSAPGQHYEQYFGPGTRLTVT.

This chain joins TRBV20-1 and TRBJ2-1; D gene uncertain. This CDR3 region has 16 residues. The V gene's germline CDR1 is DFQATT and CDR2 SNEGSKA (reference sequence). V was cut by 0 bases and J by 2 bases, with 14 bases left in between. The CDR3 reads CSARDWRSATYNEQFF. The CDR3 DNA reads TGCAGTGCTAGAGATTGGAGATCTGCCACCTACAATGAGCAGTTCTTC.

The chain carries TRBV7-2 and TRBJ2-5; D may correspond to TRBD1 or TRBD2 (5 bases each). V was clipped by 9 bases and J by 2 bases, with 13 bases between them. Germline CDR1 SGHTA, CDR2 FQGNSA. The CDR3 extends over 13 amino acids. The CDR3 DNA reads TGTGCCAGTAAGGGACCTCTTCAAGAGACCCAGTACTTC. It specifies CASKGPLQETQYF.

V usage is TRBV4-1 and J usage is TRBJ2-3, with D tentatively TRBD2 (5 bases). Germline CDR1 and CDR2: MGHRA and YSYEKL. Between the trimmed V and J ends, which lost 4 bases and 0 bases, there was a span of 11 bases. The CDR3 consists of 15 residues. The CDR3 sequence is CASSRSSASTDTQYF. Written as DNA, the CDR3 is TGCGCCAGCAGCCGGAGTAGCGCTAGCACAGATACGCAGTATTTT.

The V call is TRBV7-2, the J call TRBJ1-2; TRBD1 agrees at 7 bases. Germline CDR1 reads SGHTA; CDR2 reads FQGNSA. The J segment lost 2 bases and the V segment lost 5 bases, leaving 14 bases of the junction unmatched. The CDR3 consists of 17 residues. Here the CDR3 reads CASSPPRGQGGNYGYTF. The CDR3 DNA reads as TGTGCCAGCAGCCCCCCCCGTGGGCAAGGGGGCAACTATGGCTACACCTTC.

This clonotype appeared a few times. V usage is TRBV2 and J usage is TRBJ2-7, with TRBD2 as a possible D gene (6 bases). CDR1 and CDR2 (germline): SNHLY, FYNNEI. This CDR3 is built from 15 residues. V lost 3 bases and J 2 bases, leaving 14 bases between the germline ends. CDR3 in amino acids: CASSEMSSVTYEQYF. The DNA for the CDR3 is TGTGCCAGCAGTGAGATGTCTAGCGTCACCTACGAGCAGTACTTC.